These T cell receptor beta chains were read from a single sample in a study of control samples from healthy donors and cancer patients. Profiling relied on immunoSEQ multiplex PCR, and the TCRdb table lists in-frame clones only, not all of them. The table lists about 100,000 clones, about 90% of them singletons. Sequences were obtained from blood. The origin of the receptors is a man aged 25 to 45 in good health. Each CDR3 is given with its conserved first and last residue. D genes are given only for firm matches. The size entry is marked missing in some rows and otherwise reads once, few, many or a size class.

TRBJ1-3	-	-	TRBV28	CASKLNQGSGGNTIYF	TGTGCCAGCAAATTAAACCAGGGTTCGGGTGGAAACACCATATATTTT
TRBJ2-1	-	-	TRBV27	CASSDTDTYNEQFF	TGTGCCAGCAGTGACACCGACACGTACAATGAGCAGTTCTTC
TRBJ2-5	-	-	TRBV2	CASSNSRGRETQYF	TGTGCCAGCAGTAATTCGAGGGGGAGAGAGACCCAGTACTTC
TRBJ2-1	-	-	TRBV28	CASSLIVGGSNEQFF	TGTGCCAGCAGTTTAATTGTCGGAGGGAGCAATGAGCAGTTCTTC
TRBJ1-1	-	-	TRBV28	CASRGQSHTEAFF	TGTGCCAGCAGAGGACAGTCGCACACTGAAGCTTTCTTT
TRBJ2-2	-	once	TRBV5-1	CASSLGRDSAGELFF	TGCGCCAGCAGCTTGGGGCGGGATTCGGCCGGGGAGCTGTTTTTT
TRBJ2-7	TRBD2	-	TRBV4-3	CASSHGLAGGYEQYF	TGCGCCAGCAGCCACGGACTAGCGGGAGGGTACGAGCAGTACTTC
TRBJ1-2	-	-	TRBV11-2	CASSPFLGQYGYTF	TGTGCCAGCAGCCCGTTTCTAGGACAATATGGCTACACCTTC
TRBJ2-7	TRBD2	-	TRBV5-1	CASSPGLAGANEQYF	TGCGCCAGCAGCCCGGGACTAGCGGGAGCGAACGAGCAGTACTTC
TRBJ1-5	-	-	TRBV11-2	CASSLDYGRINQPQHF	TGTGCCAGCAGCTTAGATTATGGCAGGATCAATCAGCCCCAGCATTTT
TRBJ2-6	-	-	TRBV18	CASSPLGRRGSGANVLTF	TGTGCCAGCTCACCACTCGGTAGGAGGGGCTCTGGGGCCAACGTCCTGACTTTC
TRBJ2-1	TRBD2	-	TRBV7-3	CASSLIGTSGSNEQFF	TGTGCCAGCAGCTTAATCGGGACTAGCGGGAGTAATGAGCAGTTCTTC
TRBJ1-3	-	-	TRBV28	CASMSSGNTIYF	TGTGCCAGCATGAGCTCTGGAAACACCATATATTTT
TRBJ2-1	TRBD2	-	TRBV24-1	CATSDGGGVEQFF	TGTGCCACCAGTGATGGGGGGGGAGTTGAGCAGTTCTTC
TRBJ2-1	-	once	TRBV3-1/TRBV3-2	CASSQDDTVSYNEQFF	TGTGCCAGCAGCCAAGATGACACAGTCTCCTACAATGAGCAGTTCTTC
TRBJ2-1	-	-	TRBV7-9	CASSFAEGHEQFF	TGTGCCAGCAGCTTCGCCGAGGGCCATGAGCAGTTCTTC
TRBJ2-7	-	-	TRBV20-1	CSARPGVEQYF	TGCAGTGCTAGACCCGGGGTCGAGCAGTACTTC
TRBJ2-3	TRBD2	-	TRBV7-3	CASSSSGGGTDTQYF	TGTGCCAGCAGCTCTAGCGGAGGAGGCACAGATACGCAGTATTTT
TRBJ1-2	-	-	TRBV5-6	CASSLVTDNYGYTF	TGTGCCAGCAGCTTGGTGACAGACAACTATGGCTACACCTTC
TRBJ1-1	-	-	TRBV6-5	CASSYGPGQNTEAFF	TGTGCCAGCAGTTACGGTCCGGGACAGAACACTGAAGCTTTCTTT
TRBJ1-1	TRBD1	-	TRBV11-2	CASSTGQGSEAFF	TGTGCCAGCAGCACAGGACAGGGTTCTGAAGCTTTCTTT
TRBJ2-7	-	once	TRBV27	CATRRLGSYEQYF	TGTGCCACCCGAAGACTGGGATCCTACGAGCAGTACTTC
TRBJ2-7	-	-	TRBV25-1	CASSEARISYEQYF	TGTGCCAGCAGTGAGGCTAGGATATCCTACGAGCAGTACTTC
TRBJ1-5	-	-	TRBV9	CASSVQPWTVSIQPQHF	TGTGCCAGCAGCGTACAGCCATGGACGGTATCGATTCAGCCCCAGCATTTT
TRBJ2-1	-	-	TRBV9	CASRVTSYEQFF	TGTGCCAGCAGGGTAACTAGCTATGAGCAGTTCTTC
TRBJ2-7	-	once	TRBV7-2	CASSSPSYEQYF	TGTGCCAGCAGCTCCCCCTCTTACGAGCAGTACTTC
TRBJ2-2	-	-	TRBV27	CASSLFTGELFF	TGTGCCAGCAGTTTATTTACCGGGGAGCTGTTTTTT
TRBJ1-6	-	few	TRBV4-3	CASSQGTTNSPLHF	TGCGCCAGCAGCCAAGGGACAACAAATTCACCCCTCCACTTT
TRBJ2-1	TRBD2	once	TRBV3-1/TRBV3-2	CASSRQRGSYNEQFF	TGTGCCAGCAGCCGTCAGCGGGGCTCCTACAATGAGCAGTTCTTC
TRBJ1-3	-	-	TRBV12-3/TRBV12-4	CASSLVSNPIYF	TGTGCCAGCAGTTTAGTGAGTAACCCGATATATTTT
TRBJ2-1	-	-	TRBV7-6	CASSFGAINNEQFF	TGTGCCAGCAGCTTTGGAGCGATCAACAATGAGCAGTTCTTC
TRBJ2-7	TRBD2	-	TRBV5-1	CASSFRSGSRYEQYF	TGCGCCAGCAGCTTCCGGAGCGGGAGTCGGTACGAGCAGTACTTC
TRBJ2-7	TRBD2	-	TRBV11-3	CASKSRSGVTYEQYF	TGTGCCAGTAAAAGTCGCAGCGGGGTAACCTACGAGCAGTACTTC
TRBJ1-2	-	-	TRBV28	CASSLPQQNYGYTF	TGTGCCAGCAGTTTACCCCAGCAGAACTATGGCTACACCTTC
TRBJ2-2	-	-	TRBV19	CASSITRLNTGELFF	TGTGCCAGTAGTATTACCAGGCTGAACACCGGGGAGCTGTTTTTT